Shown below are 13 T cell receptor beta chains from a single sample sequenced in a study of blood T cell repertoires in COVID-19. Profiled with immunoSEQ multiplex PCR; TCRdb holds only in-frame clones, not every one. The sample records around 170,000 clones, around 82% being singletons. Material for sequencing was peripheral blood. The receptor set was obtained from a man in his late teens or twenties with active or convalescent COVID-19.

The chain recombines TRBV7-9 with TRBJ1-6; D is ambiguous. This CDR3 is 15 amino acids long. Germline V gene data show CDR1 as SEHNR and CDR2 as FQNEAQ (reference sequence). V was pared by 5 bases and J by 0 bases, with 8 bases between. DNA of the CDR3: TGTGCCAGCAGCCCGATGAGCTCCTATAATTCACCCCTCCACTTT. Translating it yields CASSPMSSYNSPLHF.

The V call is TRBV2, the J call TRBJ1-6; 7 bases line up with TRBD1. Germline loops: CDR1 SNHLY, CDR2 FYNNEI. The trim removed 9 bases at V and 7 bases at J, leaving 6 bases unmatched. This CDR3 contains 13 residues. CDR3 loop: CASGQEGNSPLHF. CDR3 sequence (DNA): TGTGCCAGTGGACAGGAGGGCAATTCACCCCTCCACTTT.

The chain joins TRBV7-2 to TRBJ1-2, with a weak D call TRBD1 (6 bases). This CDR3 region has 15 residues. CDR1 and CDR2 (germline): SGHTA, FQGNSA. Trimming shortened V by 6 bases and J by 1 base, and 15 bases separated the two germline ends. CDR3 amino acids: CASRAHTGYNYGYTF. DNA of the CDR3: TGTGCCAGCAGGGCCCACACAGGGTATAACTATGGCTACACCTTC.

This clone has only a few counts. The chain links TRBV29-1 to TRBJ1-1; 7 bases are shared with TRBD1. Germline CDR1 and CDR2: SQVTM and ANQGSEA. Losses at the gene ends were 7 bases for V and 7 bases for J; bases not matched to a gene: 6. There are 11 residues in the CDR3. CDR3 nucleotides: TGCAGCGCCGGGACAGAAGTTGAAGCTTTCTTT. Amino acid sequence: CSAGTEVEAFF.

The V gene is TRBV29-1, the J gene TRBJ1-1; 7 positions agree with TRBD1. J was trimmed by 1 base and V by 7 bases; bases with no gene match: 3. Germline V gene data show CDR1 as SQVTM and CDR2 as ANQGSEA. The CDR3 consists of 12 residues. The CDR3 spells CSARQGNTEAFF. DNA for the CDR3: TGCAGCGCAAGACAGGGGAACACTGAAGCTTTCTTT.

V usage is TRBV6-5 and J usage is TRBJ2-7, with D perhaps TRBD2 (5 bases). Deletions cut 6 bases from V and 2 bases from J, with 14 bases between. CDR1 and CDR2 (germline): MNHEY, SVGAGI. The CDR3 covers 14 residues. CDR3: CASSLALGTYEQYF. CDR3 nucleotide sequence: TGTGCCAGCAGCCTCGCCCTCGGGACCTACGAGCAGTACTTC.

The genes are TRBV19 and TRBJ1-6, with 8 bases lining up with TRBD1. The CDR3 is 14 amino acids. The V segment lost 5 bases and the J segment 7 bases; nucleotides outside the gene matches: 4. Germline V gene lookup returns CDR1 LNHDA and CDR2 SQIVND (reference sequence). The CDR3 reads CASSRTGKNSPLHF. The CDR3 DNA follows: TGTGCCAGTAGTCGGACAGGGAAAAATTCACCCCTCCACTTT.

V gene TRBV18 combines with J gene TRBJ1-4; 7 nucleotides match TRBD1. Germline V gene data show CDR1 as KGHSH and CDR2 as LQKENI. The V gene end was trimmed by 2 bases and the J gene end by 5 bases; junction bases not matched to a gene: 8. The CDR3 is made up of 16 amino acids. CDR3 protein: CASSPRRDSNNEKLFF. CDR3 DNA: TGTGCCAGCTCACCAAGGAGGGACAGCAACAATGAAAAACTGTTTTTT.

This sequence joins TRBV7-6 and TRBJ1-1; the match to TRBD1 covers 9 bases. Germline trimming cut 3 bases from V and 5 bases from J; bases unmatched to any gene: 7. This CDR3 has 15 amino acids. CDR1 is SGHVS, CDR2 FNYEAQ, per germline. The CDR3 reads CASSLGQGSRTEAFF. In DNA form, the CDR3 reads TGTGCCAGCAGCTTGGGACAGGGTTCGAGAACTGAAGCTTTCTTT.

The chain is built from TRBV19 and TRBJ2-2, with TRBD2 matching over 7 bases. Losses at the gene ends were 7 bases for V and 5 bases for J; bases not matched to a gene: 7. CDR1 LNHDA and CDR2 SQIVND come from the germline V gene (reference sequence). CDR3 length: 14 amino acids. The DNA for the CDR3 is TGTGCCAGTATTCGGGGGGTGGGAACCGGGGAGCTGTTTTTT. This encodes CASIRGVGTGELFF. Filled out from reference TRBV19 and TRBJ2-2, the complete variable domain reads DGGITQSPKYLFRKEGQNVTLSCEQNLNHDAMYWYRQDPGQGLRLIYYSQIVNDFQKGDIAEGYSVSREKKESFPLTVTSAQKNPTAFYLCASIRGVGTGELFFGEGSRLTVL.

This chain connects TRBV19 to TRBJ1-6; D might be TRBD1 (5 bases). This CDR3 comprises 12 residues. CDR1 and CDR2 (germline): LNHDA, SQIVND (reference sequence). The V end lost 6 bases, the J end lost 8 bases, and 8 bases lay between the germline ends. The CDR3 region has the DNA TGTGCCAGTAGAAAGGGGCATTCACCCCTCCACTTT. Protein sequence: CASRKGHSPLHF.

This rearrangement joins TRBV19 to TRBJ2-3; D is perhaps TRBD2 (5 bases). Trimming cost V 6 bases and J 5 bases, with 12 bases left between them. The CDR3 has 13 amino acids. Germline V gene lookup returns CDR1 LNHDA and CDR2 SQIVND (reference sequence). The CDR3 loop is CASSNTGGDTQYF. For the CDR3, the DNA is TGTGCCAGTAGCAACACCGGAGGAGATACGCAGTATTTT.

The chain employs TRBV15 and TRBJ2-6, with 13 positions matching TRBD2. Trimming at V came to 3 bases and at J to 0 bases, leaving 5 bases not matched to a gene. Germline V gene data show CDR1 as LNHNV and CDR2 as YYDKDF (reference sequence). CDR3 size: 19 residues. DNA for the CDR3: TGTGCCACCAGCAGCCCGGGACTAGCGGGAAGCTCTGGGGCCAACGTCCTGACTTTC. Its translation is CATSSPGLAGSSGANVLTF.